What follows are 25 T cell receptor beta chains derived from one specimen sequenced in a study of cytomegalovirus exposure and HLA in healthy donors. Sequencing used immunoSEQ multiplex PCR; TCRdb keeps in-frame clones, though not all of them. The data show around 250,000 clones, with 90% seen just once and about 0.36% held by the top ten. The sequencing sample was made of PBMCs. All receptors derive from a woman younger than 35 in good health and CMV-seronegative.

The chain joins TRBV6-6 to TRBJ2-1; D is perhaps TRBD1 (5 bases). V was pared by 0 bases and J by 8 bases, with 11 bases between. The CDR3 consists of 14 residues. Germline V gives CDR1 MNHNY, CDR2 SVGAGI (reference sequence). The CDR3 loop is CASSYSQGKYEQFF. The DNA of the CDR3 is TGTGCCAGCAGTTACTCGCAGGGTAAATATGAGCAGTTCTTC.

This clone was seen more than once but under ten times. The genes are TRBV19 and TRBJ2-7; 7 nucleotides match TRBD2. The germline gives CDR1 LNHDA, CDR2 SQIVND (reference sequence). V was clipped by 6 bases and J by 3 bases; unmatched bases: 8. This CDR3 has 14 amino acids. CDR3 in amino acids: CASRSERGLYEQYV. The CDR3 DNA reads TGTGCCAGTAGATCCGAGCGGGGACTCTACGAGCAGTACGTC.

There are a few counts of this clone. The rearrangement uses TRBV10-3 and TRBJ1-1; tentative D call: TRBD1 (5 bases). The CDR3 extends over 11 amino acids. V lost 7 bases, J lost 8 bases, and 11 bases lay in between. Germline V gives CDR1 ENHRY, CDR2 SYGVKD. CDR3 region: CAIKWGEEAFF. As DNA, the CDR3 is TGTGCCATCAAATGGGGGGAAGAAGCTTTCTTT.

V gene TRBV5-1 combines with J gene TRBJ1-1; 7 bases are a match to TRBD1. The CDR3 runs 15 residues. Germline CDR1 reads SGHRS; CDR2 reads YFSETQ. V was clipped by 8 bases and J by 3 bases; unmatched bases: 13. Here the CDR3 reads CASSRGRTSDTEAFF. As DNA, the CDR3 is TGCGCCAGTTCAAGGGGGCGCACCTCGGACACTGAAGCTTTCTTT.

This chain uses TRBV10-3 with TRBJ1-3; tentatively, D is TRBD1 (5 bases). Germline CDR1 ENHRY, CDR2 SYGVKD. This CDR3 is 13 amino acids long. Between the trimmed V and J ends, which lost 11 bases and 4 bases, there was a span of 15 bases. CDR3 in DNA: TGTGCCTCCACGGGGGGGGTAGGAAACACCATATATTTT. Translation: CASTGGVGNTIYF.

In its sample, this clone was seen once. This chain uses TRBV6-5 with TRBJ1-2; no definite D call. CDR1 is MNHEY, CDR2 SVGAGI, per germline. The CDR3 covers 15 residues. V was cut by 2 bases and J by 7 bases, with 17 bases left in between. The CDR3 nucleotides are TGTGCCAGCAGTTACCTAGTTGAGAACCGGGGTGGCTACACCTTC. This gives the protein CASSYLVENRGGYTF.

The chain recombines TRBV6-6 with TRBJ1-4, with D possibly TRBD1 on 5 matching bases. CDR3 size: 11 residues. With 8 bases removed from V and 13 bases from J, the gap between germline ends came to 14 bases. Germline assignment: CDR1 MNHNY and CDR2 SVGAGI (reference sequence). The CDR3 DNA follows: TGTGCCAGCCATTCAGGGAATTTACTGTTTTTT. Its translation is CASHSGNLLFF.

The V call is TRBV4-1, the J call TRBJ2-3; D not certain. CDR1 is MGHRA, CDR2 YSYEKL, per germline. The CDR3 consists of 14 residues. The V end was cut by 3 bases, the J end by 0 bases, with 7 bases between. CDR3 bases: TGCGCCAGCAGCCAGTCTATAAGCACAGATACGCAGTATTTT. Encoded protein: CASSQSISTDTQYF.

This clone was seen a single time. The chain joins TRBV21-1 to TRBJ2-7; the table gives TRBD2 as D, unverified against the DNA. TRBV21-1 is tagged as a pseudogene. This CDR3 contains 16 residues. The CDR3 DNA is TGTGCCAGCAGCAAAATGGGACCCGGGACTGAGTACGAGCAGTACGTC. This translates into CASSKMGPGTEYEQYV.

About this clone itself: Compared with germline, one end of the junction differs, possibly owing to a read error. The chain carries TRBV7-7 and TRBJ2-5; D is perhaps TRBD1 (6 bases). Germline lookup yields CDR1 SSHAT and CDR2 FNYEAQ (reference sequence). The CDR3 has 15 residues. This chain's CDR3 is CASSLRRTAQETQYF. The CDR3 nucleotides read TGTGCTAGCAGCTTACGACGGACAGCGCAAGAGACCCAGTACTTC.

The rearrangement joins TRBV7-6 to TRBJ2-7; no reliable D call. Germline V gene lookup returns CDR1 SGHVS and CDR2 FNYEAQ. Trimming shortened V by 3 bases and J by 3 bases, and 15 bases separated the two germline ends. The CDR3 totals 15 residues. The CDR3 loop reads CASSLFDASLYEQYF. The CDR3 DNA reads TGTGCCAGCAGCTTGTTTGATGCGTCACTCTACGAGCAGTACTTC. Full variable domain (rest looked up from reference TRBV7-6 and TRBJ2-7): GAGVSQSPRYKVTKRGQDVALRCDPISGHVSLYWYRQALGQGPEFLTYFNYEAQQDKSGLPNDRFSAERPEGSISTLTIQRTEQRDSAMYRCASSLFDASLYEQYFGPGTRLTVT.

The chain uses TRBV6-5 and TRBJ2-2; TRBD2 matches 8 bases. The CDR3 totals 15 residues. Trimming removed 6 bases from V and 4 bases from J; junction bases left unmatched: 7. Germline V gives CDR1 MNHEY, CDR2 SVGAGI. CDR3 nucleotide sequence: TGTGCCAGCAGGACGGGGGGGCCGGGCACCGGGGAGCTGTTTTTT. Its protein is CASRTGGPGTGELFF.

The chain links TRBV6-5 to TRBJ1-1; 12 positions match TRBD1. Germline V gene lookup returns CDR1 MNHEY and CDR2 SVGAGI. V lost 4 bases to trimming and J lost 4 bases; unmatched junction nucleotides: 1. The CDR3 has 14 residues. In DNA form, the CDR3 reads TGTGCCAGCAGTTGGGGACAGGGGGCCACTGAAGCTTTCTTT. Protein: CASSWGQGATEAFF.

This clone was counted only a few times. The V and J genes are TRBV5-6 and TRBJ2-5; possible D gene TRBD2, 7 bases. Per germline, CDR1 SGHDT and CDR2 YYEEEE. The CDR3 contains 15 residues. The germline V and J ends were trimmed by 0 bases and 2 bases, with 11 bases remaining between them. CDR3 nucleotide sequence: TGTGCCAGCAGCTTGGTGGGGGGGACACAAGAGACCCAGTACTTC. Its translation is CASSLVGGTQETQYF.

As DNA, the CDR3 is TGTGCCACCTCCGCGCGGGGGGACACAGATACGCAGTATTTT. Amino acid sequence: CATSARGDTDTQYF. The chain links TRBV27 to TRBJ2-3; TRBD2 matches at 8 bases. This CDR3 contains 14 residues. Germline V gene data show CDR1 as MNHEY and CDR2 as SMNVEV (reference sequence). V dropped 10 bases and J dropped 2; count of bases not matched to a gene: 8.

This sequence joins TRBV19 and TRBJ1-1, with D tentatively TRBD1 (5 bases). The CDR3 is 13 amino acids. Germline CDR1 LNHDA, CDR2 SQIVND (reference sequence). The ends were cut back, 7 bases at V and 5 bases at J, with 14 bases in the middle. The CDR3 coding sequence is TGTGCCAGTACTGCGGGGGTTTGGACTGAAGCTTTCTTT. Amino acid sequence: CASTAGVWTEAFF.

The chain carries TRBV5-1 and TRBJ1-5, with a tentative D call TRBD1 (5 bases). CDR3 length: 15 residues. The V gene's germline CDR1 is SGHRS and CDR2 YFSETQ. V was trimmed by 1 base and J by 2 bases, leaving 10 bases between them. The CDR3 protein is CASSLKAGGNQPQHF. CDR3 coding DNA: TGCGCCAGCAGCTTGAAGGCGGGGGGCAATCAGCCCCAGCATTTT. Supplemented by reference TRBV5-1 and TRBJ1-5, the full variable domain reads KAGVTQTPRYLIKTRGQQVTLSCSPISGHRSVSWYQQTPGQGLQFLFEYFSETQRNKGNFPGRFSGRQFSNSRSEMNVSTLELGDSALYLCASSLKAGGNQPQHFGDGTRLSIL.

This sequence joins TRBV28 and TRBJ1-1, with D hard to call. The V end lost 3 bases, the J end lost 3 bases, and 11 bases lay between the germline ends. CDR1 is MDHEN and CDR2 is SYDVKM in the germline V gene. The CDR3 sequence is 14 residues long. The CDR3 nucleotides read TGTGCCAGCAGTTTGTCAGTGCAGGACACTGAAGCTTTCTTT. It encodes CASSLSVQDTEAFF.

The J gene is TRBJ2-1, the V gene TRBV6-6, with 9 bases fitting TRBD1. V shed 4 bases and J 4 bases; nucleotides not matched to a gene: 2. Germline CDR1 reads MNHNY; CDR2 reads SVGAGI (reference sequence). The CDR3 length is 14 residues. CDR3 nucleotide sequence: TGTGCCAGCAGTTCGGGACAGGGTTACAATGAGCAGTTCTTC. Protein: CASSSGQGYNEQFF.

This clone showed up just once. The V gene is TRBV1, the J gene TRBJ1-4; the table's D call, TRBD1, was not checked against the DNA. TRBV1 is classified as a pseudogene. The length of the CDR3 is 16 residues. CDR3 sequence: CTSSRGTGGRGEKLFF. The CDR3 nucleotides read TGCACCAGCAGCCGGGGGACAGGGGGCAGGGGTGAAAAACTGTTTTTT.

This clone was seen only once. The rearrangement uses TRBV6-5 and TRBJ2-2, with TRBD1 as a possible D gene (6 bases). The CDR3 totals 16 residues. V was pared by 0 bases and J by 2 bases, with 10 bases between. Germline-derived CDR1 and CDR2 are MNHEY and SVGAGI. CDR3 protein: CASSYSGTLNTGELFF. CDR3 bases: TGTGCCAGCAGTTACTCCGGGACACTTAACACCGGGGAGCTGTTTTTT.

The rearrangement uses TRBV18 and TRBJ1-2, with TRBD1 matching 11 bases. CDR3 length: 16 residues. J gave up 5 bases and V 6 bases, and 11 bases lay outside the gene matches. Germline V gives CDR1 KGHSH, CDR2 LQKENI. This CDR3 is CASSHGQGALFYGYTF. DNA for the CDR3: TGTGCCAGCTCGCACGGACAGGGGGCTCTTTTTTATGGCTACACCTTC.

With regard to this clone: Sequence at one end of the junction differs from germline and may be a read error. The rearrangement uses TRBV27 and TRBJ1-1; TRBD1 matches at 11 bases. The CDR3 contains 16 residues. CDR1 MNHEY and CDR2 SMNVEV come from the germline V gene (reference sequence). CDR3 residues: CASRLFGGTGGPEAFF. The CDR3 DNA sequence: TGTGCCAGCAGGTTATTTGGGGGGACAGGGGGGCCTGAAGCTTTCTTT.

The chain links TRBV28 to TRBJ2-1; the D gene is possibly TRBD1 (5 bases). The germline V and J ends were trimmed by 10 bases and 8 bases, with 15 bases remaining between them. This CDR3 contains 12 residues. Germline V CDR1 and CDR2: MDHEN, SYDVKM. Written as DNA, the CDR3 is TGTGCCACATACCGGACATGGGATGAGCAGTTCTTC. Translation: CATYRTWDEQFF.

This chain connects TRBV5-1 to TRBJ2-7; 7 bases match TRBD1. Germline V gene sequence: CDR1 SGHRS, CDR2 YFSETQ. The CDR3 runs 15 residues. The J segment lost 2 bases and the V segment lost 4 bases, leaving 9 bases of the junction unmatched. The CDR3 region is CASSQPRDSPYEQYF. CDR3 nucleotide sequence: TGCGCCAGCAGCCAACCCCGGGACAGCCCCTACGAGCAGTACTTC.